This T cell receptor beta chain was retrieved from a study of blood T cell repertoires in COVID-19. Looking at the study overall: COVID-19 samples from acute and convalescent phases originated in the United States, Italy and Spain. T cells, B-cell-depleted T cells, or PBMCs provided the cDNA or gDNA that served as material.

As processed by the authors: Reference gene primers were amplified, and this amplification served to estimate nucleated cell counts. The protocol was immunoSEQ multiplex PCR, while the TCRdb copy is restricted to in-frame clones and leaves out a portion. Clone size and the V and J calls come from that table; the DNA yielded D and trimming. The table shows 140,000 to 150,000 clones, with approximately 87% occurring only once. Germline V gene data show CDR1 as MGHDK and CDR2 as SYGVNS. This CDR3 is 12 amino acids long. Trimming took off 3 bases at V and 11 bases at J, with 8 bases between the two ends.

The specimen was peripheral blood. The chain has TRBV25-1 and TRBJ1-6; D unresolved. This sequence originates from a human donor in a cohort sampled during active COVID-19. This CDR3 is CASSDGGTPLHF. In nucleotides, the CDR3 is TGTGCCAGCAGTGACGGAGGGACACCCCTCCACTTT.